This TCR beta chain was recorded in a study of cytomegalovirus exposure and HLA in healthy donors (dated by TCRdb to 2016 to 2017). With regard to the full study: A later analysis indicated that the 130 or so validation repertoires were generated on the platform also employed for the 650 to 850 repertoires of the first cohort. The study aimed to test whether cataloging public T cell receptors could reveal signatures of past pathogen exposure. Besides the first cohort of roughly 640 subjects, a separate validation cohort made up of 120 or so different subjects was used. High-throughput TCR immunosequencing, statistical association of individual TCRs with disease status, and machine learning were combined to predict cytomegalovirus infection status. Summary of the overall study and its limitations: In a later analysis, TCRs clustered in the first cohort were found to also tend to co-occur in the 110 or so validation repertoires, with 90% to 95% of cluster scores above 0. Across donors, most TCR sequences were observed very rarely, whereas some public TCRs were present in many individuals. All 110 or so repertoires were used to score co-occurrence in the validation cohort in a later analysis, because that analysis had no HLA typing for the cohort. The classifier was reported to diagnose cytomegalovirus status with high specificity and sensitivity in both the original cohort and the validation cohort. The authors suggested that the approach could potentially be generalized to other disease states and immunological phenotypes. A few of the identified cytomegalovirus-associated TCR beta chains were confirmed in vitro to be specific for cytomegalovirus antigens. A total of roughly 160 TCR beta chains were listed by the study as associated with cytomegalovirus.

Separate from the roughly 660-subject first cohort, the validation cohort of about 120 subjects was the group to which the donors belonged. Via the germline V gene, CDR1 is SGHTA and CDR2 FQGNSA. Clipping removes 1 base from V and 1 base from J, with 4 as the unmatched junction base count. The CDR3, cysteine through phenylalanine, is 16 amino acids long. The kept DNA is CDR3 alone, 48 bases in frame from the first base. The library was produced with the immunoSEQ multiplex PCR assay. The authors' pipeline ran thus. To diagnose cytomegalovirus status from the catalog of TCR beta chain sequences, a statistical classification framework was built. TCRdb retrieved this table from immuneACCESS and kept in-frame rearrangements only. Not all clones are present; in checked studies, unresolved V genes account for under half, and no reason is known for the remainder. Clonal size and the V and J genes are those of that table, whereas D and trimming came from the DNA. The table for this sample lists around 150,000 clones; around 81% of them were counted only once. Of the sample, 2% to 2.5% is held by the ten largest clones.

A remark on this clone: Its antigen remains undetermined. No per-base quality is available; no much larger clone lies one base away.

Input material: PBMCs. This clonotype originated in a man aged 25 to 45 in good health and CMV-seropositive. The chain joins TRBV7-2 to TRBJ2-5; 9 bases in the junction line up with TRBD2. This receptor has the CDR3 CASSLVPSGIQETQYF. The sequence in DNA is TGTGCCAGCAGCTTAGTGCCTAGCGGGATCCAAGAGACCCAGTACTTC. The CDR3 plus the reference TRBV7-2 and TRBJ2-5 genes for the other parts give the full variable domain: GAGVSQSPSNKVTEKGKDVELRCDPISGHTALYWYRQSLGQGLEFLIYFQGNSAPDKSGLPSDRFSAERTGGSVSTLTIQRTQQEDSAVYLCASSLVPSGIQETQYFGPGTRLLVL.